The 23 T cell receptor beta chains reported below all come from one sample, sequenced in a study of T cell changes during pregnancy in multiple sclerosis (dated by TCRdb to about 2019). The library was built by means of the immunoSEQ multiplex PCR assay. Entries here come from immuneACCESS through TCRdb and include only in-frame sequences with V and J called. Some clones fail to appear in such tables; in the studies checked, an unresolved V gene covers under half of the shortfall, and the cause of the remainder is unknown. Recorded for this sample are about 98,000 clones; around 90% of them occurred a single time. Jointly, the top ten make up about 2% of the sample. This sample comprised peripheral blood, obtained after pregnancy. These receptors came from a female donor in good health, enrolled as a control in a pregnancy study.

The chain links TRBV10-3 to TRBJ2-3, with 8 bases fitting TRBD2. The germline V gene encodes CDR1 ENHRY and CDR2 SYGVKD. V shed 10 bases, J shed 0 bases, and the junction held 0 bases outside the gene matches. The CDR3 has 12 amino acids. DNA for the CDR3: TGTGCCAGCGGGGGGAGCACAGATACGCAGTATTTT. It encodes CASGGSTDTQYF.

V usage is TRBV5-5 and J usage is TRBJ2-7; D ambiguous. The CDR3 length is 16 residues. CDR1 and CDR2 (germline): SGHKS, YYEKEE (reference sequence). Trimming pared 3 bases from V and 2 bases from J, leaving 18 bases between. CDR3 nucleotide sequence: TGTGCCAGCAGCTCGCTCGCCGGAGACCAACCCTACGAGCAGTACTTC. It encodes CASSSLAGDQPYEQYF. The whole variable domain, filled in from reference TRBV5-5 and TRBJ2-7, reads DAGVTQSPTHLIKTRGQQVTLRCSPISGHKSVSWYQQVLGQGPQFIFQYYEKEERGRGNFPDRFSARQFPNYSSELNVNALLLGDSALYLCASSSLAGDQPYEQYFGPGTRLTVT.

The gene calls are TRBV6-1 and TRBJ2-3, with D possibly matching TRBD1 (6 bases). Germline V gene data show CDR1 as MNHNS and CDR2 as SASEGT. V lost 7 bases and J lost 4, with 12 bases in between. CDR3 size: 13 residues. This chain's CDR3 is CASKSTGPDTQYF. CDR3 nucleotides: TGTGCCAGCAAGAGCACAGGGCCAGATACGCAGTATTTT.

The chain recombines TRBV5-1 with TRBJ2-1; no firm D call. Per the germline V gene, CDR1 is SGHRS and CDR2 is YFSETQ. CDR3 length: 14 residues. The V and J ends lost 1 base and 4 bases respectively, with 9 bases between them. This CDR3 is CASSLSPVYNEQFF. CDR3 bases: TGCGCCAGCAGCTTGTCCCCGGTGTACAATGAGCAGTTCTTC.

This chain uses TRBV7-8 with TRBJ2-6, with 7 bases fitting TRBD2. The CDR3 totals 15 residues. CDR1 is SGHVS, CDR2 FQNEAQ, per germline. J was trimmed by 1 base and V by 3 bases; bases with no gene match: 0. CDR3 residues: CASSFSGSGANVLTF. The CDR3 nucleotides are TGTGCCAGCAGCTTTAGCGGGTCTGGGGCCAACGTCCTGACTTTC.

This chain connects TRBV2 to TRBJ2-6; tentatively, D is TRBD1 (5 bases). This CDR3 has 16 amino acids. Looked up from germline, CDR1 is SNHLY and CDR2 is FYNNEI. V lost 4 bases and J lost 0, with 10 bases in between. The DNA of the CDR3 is TGTGCCAGCAGTGGGGCAGGGTCCTCTGGGGCCAACGTCCTGACTTTC. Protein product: CASSGAGSSGANVLTF.

DNA for the CDR3: TGTGCCAGCAGCCCGACAGCTGATGGCTACACCTTC. Its translation: CASSPTADGYTF. The chain employs TRBV6-6 and TRBJ1-2; the D gene is possibly TRBD1 (5 bases). The V end was cut by 6 bases, the J end by 6 bases, with 11 bases between. CDR3 length: 12 residues. Germline loops: CDR1 MNHNY, CDR2 SVGAGI (reference sequence).

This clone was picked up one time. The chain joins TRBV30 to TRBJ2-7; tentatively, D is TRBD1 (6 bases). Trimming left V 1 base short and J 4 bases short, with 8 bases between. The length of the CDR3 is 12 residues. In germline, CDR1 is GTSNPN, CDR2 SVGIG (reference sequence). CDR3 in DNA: TGTGCCTGGAGTGAACAGGGTTACGAGCAGTACTTC. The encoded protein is CAWSEQGYEQYF.

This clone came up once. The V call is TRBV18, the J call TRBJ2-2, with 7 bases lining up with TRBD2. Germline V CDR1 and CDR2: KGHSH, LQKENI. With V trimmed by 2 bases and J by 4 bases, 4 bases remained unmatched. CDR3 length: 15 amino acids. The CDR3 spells CASSPGRGSTGELFF. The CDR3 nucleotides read TGTGCCAGCTCACCAGGGCGGGGGAGCACCGGGGAGCTGTTTTTT.

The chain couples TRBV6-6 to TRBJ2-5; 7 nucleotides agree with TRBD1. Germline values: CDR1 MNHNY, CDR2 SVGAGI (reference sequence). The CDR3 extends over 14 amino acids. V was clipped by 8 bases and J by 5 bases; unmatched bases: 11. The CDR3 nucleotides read TGTGCCAGCGGACAACAGGGGTCTGGGGAGACCCAGTACTTC. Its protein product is CASGQQGSGETQYF.

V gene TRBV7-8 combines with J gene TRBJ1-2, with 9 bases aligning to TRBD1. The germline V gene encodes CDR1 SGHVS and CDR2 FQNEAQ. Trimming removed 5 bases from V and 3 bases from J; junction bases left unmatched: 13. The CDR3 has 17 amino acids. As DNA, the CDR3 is TGTGCCAGCAGCCCCACAGTTTTGGGACAGGGATACTATGGCTACACCTTC. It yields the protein CASSPTVLGQGYYGYTF. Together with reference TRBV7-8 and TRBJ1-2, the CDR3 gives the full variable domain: GAGVSQSPRYKVAKRGQDVALRCDPISGHVSLFWYQQALGQGPEFLTYFQNEAQLDKSGLPSDRFFAERPEGSVSTLKIQRTQQEDSAVYLCASSPTVLGQGYYGYTFGSGTRLTVV.

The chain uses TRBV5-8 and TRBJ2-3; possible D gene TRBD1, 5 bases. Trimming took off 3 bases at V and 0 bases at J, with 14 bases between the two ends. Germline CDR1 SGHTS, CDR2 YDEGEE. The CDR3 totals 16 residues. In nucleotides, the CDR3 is TGTGCCAGCAGCTCCTGGACAAGCTTCAGCACAGATACGCAGTATTTT. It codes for CASSSWTSFSTDTQYF.

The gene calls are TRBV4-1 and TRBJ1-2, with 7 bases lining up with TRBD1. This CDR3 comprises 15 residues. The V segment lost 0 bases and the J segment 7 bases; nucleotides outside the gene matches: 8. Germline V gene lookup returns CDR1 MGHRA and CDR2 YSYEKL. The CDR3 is CASSQDDRVLSGYTF. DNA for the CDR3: TGCGCCAGCAGCCAAGATGACAGGGTTTTGAGTGGCTACACCTTC.

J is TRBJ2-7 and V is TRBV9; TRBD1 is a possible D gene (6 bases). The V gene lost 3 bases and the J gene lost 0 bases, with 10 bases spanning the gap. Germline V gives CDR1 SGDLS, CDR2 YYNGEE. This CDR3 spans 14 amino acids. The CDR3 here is CASSAAGDSYEQYF. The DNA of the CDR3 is TGTGCCAGCAGCGCCGCAGGGGACTCCTACGAGCAGTACTTC.

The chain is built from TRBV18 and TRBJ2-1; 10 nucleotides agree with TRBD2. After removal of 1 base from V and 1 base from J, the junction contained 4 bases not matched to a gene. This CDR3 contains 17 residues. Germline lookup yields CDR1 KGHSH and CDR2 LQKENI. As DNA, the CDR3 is TGTGCCAGCTCACCACTCCCTAGCGGGGGTTCCTACAATGAGCAGTTCTTC. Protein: CASSPLPSGGSYNEQFF.

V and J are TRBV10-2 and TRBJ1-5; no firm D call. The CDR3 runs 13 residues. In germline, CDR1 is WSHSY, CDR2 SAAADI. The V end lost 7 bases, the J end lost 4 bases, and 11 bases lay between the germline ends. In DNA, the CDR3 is TGCGCCAGCACCGCGGTACAAAATCAGCCCCAGCATTTT. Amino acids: CASTAVQNQPQHF.

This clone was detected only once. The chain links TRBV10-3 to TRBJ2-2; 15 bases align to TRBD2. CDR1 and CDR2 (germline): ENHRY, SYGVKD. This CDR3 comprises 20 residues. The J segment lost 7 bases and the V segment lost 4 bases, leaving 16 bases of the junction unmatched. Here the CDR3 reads CAISAARTSGRAGRGGELFF. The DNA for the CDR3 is TGTGCCATCAGTGCCGCGCGGACTAGCGGGAGGGCCGGTCGCGGCGGGGAGCTGTTTTTT.

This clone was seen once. The CDR3 DNA follows: TGTGCCAGCAGCCGGGAGGCGGGAAATACTTGGGGGCAGTTCTTC. This codes for CASSREAGNTWGQFF. V and J are TRBV6-5 and TRBJ2-1; TRBD2 agrees at 7 bases. The CDR3 consists of 15 residues. The germline V gene encodes CDR1 MNHEY and CDR2 SVGAGI. J gave up 12 bases and V 6 bases, and 17 bases lay outside the gene matches.

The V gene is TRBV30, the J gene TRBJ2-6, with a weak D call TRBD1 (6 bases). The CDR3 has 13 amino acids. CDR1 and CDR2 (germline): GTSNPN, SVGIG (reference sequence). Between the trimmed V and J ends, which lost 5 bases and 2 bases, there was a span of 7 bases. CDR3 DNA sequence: TGTGCCTGGCGGACAGCTGGGGCCAACGTCCTGACTTTC. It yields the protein CAWRTAGANVLTF.

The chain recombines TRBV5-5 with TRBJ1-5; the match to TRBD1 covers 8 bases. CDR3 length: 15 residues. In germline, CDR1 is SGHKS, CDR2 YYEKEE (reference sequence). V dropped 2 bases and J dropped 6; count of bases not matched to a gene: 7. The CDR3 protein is CASSLGTGGSQPQHF. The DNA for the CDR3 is TGTGCCAGCAGCTTAGGCACAGGGGGTTCTCAGCCCCAGCATTTT.

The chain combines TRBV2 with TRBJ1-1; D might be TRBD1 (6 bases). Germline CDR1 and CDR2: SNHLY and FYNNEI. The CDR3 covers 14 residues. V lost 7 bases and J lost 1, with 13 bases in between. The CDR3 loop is CASTLRGGNTEAFF. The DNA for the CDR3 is TGTGCCAGCACCCTAAGGGGGGGGAACACTGAAGCTTTCTTT.

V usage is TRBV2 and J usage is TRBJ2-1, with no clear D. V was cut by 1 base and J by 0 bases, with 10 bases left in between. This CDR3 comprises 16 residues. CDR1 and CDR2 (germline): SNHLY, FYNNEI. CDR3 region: CASSEGSESSYNEQFF. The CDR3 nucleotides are TGTGCCAGCAGTGAAGGCTCGGAGAGCTCCTACAATGAGCAGTTCTTC.

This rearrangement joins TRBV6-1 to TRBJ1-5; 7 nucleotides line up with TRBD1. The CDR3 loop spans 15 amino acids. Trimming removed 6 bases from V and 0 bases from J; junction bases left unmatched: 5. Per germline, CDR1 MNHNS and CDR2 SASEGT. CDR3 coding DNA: TGTGCCAGCAGGATGACAGGGCATAGCAATCAGCCCCAGCATTTT. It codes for CASRMTGHSNQPQHF.